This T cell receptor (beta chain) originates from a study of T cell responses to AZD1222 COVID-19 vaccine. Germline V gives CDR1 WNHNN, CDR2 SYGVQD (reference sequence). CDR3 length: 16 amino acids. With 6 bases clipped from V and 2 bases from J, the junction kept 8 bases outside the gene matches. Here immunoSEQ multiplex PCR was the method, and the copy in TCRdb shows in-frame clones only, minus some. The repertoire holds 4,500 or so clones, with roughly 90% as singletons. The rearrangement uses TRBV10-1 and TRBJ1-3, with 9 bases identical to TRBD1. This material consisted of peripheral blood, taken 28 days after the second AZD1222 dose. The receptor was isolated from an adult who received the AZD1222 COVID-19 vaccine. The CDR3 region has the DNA TGCGCCAGCAGCCCGGGACAGGGTCGGCCTGGAAACACCATATATTTT. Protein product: CASSPGQGRPGNTIYF.